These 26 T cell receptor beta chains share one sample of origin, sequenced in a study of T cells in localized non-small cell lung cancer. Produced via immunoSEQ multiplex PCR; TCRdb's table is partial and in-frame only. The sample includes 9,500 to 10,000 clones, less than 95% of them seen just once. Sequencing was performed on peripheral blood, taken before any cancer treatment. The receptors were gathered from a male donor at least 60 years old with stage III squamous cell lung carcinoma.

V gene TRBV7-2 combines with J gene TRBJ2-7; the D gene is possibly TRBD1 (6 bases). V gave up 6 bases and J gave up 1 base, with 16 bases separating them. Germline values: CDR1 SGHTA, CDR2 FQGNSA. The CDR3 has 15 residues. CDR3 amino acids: CASSFDRSSSYEQYF. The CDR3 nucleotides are TGTGCCAGCAGTTTCGACAGGTCCTCATCCTACGAGCAGTACTTC.

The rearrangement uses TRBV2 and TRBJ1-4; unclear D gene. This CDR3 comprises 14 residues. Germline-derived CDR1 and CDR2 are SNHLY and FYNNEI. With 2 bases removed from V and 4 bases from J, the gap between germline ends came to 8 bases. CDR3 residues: CASSEWADNEKLFF. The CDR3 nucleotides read TGTGCCAGCAGTGAATGGGCAGATAATGAAAAACTGTTTTTT.

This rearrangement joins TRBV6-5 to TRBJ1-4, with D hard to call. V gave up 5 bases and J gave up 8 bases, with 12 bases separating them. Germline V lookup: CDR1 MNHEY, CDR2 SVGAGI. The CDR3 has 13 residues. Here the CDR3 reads CASSPWVGEKLFF. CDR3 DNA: TGTGCCAGCAGTCCTTGGGTAGGCGAAAAACTGTTTTTT.

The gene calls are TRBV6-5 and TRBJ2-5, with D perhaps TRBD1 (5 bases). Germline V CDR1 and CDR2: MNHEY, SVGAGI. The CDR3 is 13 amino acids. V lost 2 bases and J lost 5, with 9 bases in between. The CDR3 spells CASSYGNRETQYF. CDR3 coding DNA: TGTGCCAGCAGTTACGGAAACAGGGAGACCCAGTACTTC.

This CDR3 reads CASTKRGGSTDTQYF. The CDR3 DNA sequence: TGTGCCAGCACCAAGCGGGGGGGAAGCACAGATACGCAGTATTTT. This chain joins TRBV28 and TRBJ2-3; 10 nucleotides agree with TRBD2. The CDR3 is 15 residues long. Unmatched junction bases numbered 4, after V lost 7 bases and J lost 0 bases. The germline V gene has CDR1 MDHEN and CDR2 SYDVKM.

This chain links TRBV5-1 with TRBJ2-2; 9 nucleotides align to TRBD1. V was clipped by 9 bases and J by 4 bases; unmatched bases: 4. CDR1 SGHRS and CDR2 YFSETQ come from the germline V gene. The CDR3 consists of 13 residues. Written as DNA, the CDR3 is TGCGCCATCGGACAGGGGACCACCGGGGAGCTGTTTTTT. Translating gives CAIGQGTTGELFF.

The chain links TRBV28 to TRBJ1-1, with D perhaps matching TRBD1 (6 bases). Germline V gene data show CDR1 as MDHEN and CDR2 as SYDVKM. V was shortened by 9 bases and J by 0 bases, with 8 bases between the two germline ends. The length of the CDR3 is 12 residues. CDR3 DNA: TGTGCCAGTCAGGGGATGAACACTGAAGCTTTCTTT. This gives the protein CASQGMNTEAFF. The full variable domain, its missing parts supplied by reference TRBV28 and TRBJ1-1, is DVKVTQSSRYLVKRTGEKVFLECVQDMDHENMFWYRQDPGLGLRLIYFSYDVKMKEKGDIPEGYSVSREKKERFSLILESASTNQTSMYLCASQGMNTEAFFGQGTRLTVV.

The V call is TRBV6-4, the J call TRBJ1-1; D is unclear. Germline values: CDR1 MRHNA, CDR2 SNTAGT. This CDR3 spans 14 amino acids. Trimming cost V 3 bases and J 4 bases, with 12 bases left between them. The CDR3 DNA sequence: TGTGCCAGCAGTGAGGAGAGGCGTCGCACTGAAGCTTTCTTT. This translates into CASSEERRRTEAFF.

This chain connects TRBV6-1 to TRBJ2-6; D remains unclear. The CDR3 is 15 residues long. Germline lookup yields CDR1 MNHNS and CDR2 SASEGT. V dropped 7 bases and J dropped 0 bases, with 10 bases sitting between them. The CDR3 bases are TGTGCCAGCAATTTACTGCTCTCTGGGGCCAACGTCCTGACTTTC. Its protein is CASNLLLSGANVLTF.

The CDR3 bases are TGTGCCAGCAGCCCGGACATGCCTGGAAACACCATATATTTT. The encoded protein is CASSPDMPGNTIYF. The chain joins TRBV9 to TRBJ1-3; tentative D call: TRBD1 (5 bases). V lost 4 bases, J lost 2 bases, and 10 bases lay in between. From germline, CDR1 is SGDLS and CDR2 YYNGEE. This CDR3 has 14 amino acids.

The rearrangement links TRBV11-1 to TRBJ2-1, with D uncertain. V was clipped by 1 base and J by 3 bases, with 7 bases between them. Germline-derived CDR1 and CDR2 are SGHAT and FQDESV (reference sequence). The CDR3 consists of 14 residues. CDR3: CASSLEGFYNEQFF. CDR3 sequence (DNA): TGTGCCAGCAGCTTAGAAGGGTTCTACAATGAGCAGTTCTTC. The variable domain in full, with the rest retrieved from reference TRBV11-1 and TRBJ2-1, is EAEVAQSPRYKITEKSQAVAFWCDPISGHATLYWYRQILGQGPELLVQFQDESVVDDSQLPKDRFSAERLKGVDSTLKIQPAELGDSAMYLCASSLEGFYNEQFFGPGTRLTVL.

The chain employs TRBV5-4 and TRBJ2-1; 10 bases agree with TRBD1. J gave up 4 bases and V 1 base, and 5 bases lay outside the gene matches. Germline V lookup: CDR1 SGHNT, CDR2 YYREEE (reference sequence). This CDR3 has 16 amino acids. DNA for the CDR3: TGTGCCAGCAGCTTGAAGGTGGGACAGGGGTACAATGAGCAGTTCTTC. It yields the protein CASSLKVGQGYNEQFF.

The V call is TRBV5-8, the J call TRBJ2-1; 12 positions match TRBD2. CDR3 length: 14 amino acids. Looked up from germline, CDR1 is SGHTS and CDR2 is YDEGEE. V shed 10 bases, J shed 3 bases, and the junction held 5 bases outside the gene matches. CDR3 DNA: TGTGCCCGCCCGGGACTAGCGGGCTACAATGAGCAGTTCTTC. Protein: CARPGLAGYNEQFF.

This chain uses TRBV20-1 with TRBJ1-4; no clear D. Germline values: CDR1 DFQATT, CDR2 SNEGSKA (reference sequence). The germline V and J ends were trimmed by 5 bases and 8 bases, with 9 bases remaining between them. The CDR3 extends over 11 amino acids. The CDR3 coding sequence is TGCAGTGCTCAACTCCTGGAAAAACTGTTTTTT. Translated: CSAQLLEKLFF.

Written as DNA, the CDR3 is TGTGCCAGCAGCTCGGAGGGACAGGGGGCTTCTAACTATGGCTACACCTTC. As protein: CASSSEGQGASNYGYTF. The genes are TRBV5-8 and TRBJ1-2; 12 nucleotides line up with TRBD1. This CDR3 is built from 17 residues. V trimming: 3 bases; J trimming: 0 bases; junction bases outside the gene matches: 6. Looked up from germline, CDR1 is SGHTS and CDR2 is YDEGEE.

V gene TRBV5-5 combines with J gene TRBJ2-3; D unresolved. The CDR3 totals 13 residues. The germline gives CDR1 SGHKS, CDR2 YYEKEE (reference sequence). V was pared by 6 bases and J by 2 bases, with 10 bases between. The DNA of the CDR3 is TGTGCCAGCACCTCACACTTCACAGATACGCAGTATTTT. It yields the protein CASTSHFTDTQYF.

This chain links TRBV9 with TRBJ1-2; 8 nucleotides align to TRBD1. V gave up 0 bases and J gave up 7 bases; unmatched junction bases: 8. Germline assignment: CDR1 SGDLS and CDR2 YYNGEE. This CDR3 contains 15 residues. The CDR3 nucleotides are TGTGCCAGCAGCGTAGCGAATCAGGGGGCGGGTGGCTACACCTTC. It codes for CASSVANQGAGGYTF.

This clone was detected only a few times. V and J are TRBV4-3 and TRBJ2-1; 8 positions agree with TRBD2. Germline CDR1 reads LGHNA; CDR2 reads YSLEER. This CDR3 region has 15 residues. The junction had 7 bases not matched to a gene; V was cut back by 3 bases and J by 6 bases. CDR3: CASSHSLSGTNEQFF. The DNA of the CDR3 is TGCGCCAGCAGCCATTCTCTTAGCGGGACCAATGAGCAGTTCTTC.

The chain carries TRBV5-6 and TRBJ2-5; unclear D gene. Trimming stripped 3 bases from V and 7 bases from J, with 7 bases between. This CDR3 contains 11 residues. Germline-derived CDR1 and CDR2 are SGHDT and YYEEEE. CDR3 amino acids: CASSYSGTQYF. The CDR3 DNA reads TGTGCCAGCAGCTATTCTGGGACCCAGTACTTC.

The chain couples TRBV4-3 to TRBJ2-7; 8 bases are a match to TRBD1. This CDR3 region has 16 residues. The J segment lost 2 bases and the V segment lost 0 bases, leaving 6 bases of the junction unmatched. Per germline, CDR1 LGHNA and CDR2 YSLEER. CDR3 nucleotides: TGCGCCAGCAGCCAAGAGGGGACGGGACAGGCCTACGAGCAGTACTTC. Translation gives CASSQEGTGQAYEQYF.

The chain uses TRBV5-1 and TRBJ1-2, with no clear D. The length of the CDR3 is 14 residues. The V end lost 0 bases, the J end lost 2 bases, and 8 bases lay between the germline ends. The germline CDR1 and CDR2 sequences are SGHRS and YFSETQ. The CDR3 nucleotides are TGCGCCAGCAGCTTGGGTATGGAGAACTATGGCTACACCTTC. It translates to CASSLGMENYGYTF.

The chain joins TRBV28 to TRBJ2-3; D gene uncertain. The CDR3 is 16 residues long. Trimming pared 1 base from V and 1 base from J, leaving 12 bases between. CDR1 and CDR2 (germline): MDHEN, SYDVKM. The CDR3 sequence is CASSLFVRSRTDTQYF. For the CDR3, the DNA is TGTGCCAGCAGTTTATTCGTACGTTCGCGCACAGATACGCAGTATTTT. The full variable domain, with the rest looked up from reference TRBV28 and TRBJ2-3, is DVKVTQSSRYLVKRTGEKVFLECVQDMDHENMFWYRQDPGLGLRLIYFSYDVKMKEKGDIPEGYSVSREKKERFSLILESASTNQTSMYLCASSLFVRSRTDTQYFGPGTRLTVL.

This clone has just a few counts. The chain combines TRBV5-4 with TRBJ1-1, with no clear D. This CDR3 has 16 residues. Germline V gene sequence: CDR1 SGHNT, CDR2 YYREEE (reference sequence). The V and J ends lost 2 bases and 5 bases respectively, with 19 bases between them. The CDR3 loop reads CASSLKLTQLVTEAFF. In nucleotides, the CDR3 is TGTGCCAGCAGCTTAAAATTGACTCAATTGGTTACTGAAGCTTTCTTT.

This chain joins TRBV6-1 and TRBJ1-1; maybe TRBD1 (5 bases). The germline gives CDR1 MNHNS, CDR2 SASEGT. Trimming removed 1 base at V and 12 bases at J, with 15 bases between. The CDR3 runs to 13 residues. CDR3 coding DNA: TGTGCCAGCAGTGAAGGGGGCAGGGAGAAGACTTTCTTT. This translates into CASSEGGREKTFF.

DNA for the CDR3: TGTGCCAGCAGTGTAGTAGGGACAGGGGTTAACAATGAGCAGTTCTTC. Translation gives CASSVVGTGVNNEQFF. The chain joins TRBV2 to TRBJ2-1, with 10 bases matching TRBD1. CDR1 SNHLY and CDR2 FYNNEI come from the germline V gene. The CDR3 covers 16 residues. J gave up 5 bases and V 4 bases, and 8 bases lay outside the gene matches.

CDR3 residues: CASSWTGNTEAFF. The CDR3 region has the DNA TGTGCCAGCAGCTGGACAGGGAACACTGAAGCTTTCTTT. The genes are TRBV7-3 and TRBJ1-1, with 7 bases matching TRBD1. The CDR3 sequence is 13 residues long. Per the germline V gene, CDR1 is SGHTA and CDR2 is FQGTGA. The V gene end was trimmed by 4 bases and the J gene end by 1 base; junction bases not matched to a gene: 0.